This TCR beta chain was recovered during a study of T cell clusters in autoimmune cytopenias. Overall study context: TRB sequencing had a median around 51,000 reads and about 2,500 distinct clonotypes per sample.

According to its frequency, this clonotype is medium-sized. What it binds is not known. The CDR3 consists of 12 residues. Germline CDR1 reads MNHEY; CDR2 reads SVGAGI. TRB was amplified by touch-down multiplex PCR, primer pools A and B combined. No DNA is given; TCRdb re-called the multiplex PCR reads and lists each CDR3 protein once. The sample has about 7,500 distinct CDR3 sequences, and its top ten clones hold roughly 31%. Study-wide results and caveats: Primary autoimmune cytopenia patients appeared to lack physiological T cell clusters present in healthy donors.

TRB amplification used approximately 250 ng of peripheral blood genomic DNA. The data were also submitted as part of a second study, on T cell repertoires in aging, cancer and after chemotherapy. From that study: In each cancer cohort, median generation probability increased across chemotherapy, suggesting thymic output rebounded.

The chain links TRBV6-5 to TRBJ1-2. The receptor comes from a human donor with an autoimmune cytopenia or autoimmune hepatitis (not recorded which). Sequencing used peripheral blood. CDR3 region: CASSSVDYGYTF.